This T cell receptor beta chain derives from a study of T cell changes during pregnancy in multiple sclerosis. CDR3 length: 15 amino acids. V was pared by 3 bases and J by 1 base, with 12 bases between. Germline V gene sequence: CDR1 LNHDA, CDR2 SQIVND (reference sequence). The repertoire was sequenced with immunoSEQ multiplex PCR; TCRdb's copy has only in-frame clones and lacks some. The profile covers more than 60,000 clones, with 90% to 95% appearing a single time and 0.29% taken by the ten largest. The receptor was isolated from a female donor in good health, enrolled as a control in a pregnancy study. J is TRBJ1-1 and V is TRBV19, with a possible D match to TRBD1 (6 bases). The material was CD4+ T cells from peripheral blood mononuclear cells, obtained in the third trimester of pregnancy. The CDR3: CASSMYRGRNTEAFF. In nucleotides, the CDR3 is TGTGCCAGTAGTATGTATAGGGGGAGGAACACTGAAGCTTTCTTT.